This TCR beta chain emerged from a study of blood T cell repertoires in COVID-19. TCRdb's copy holds only in-frame clones and misses some; the assay was immunoSEQ multiplex PCR. Altogether 200,000 to 250,000 clones are present, 70% to 90% being singletons, with the ten largest covering about an eighth. As regards this clone: No DNA is shown, since the ends of the CDR3 on it are uncertain; the CDR3 is the one TCRdb lists.

CDR1 and CDR2 from the germline V gene are SQVTM and ANQGSEA. The CDR3 is 10 residues long, counting both termini. The chain employs TRBV29-1 and TRBJ1-2; the tabulated D call, TRBD1, remains unverified against the DNA. What was sequenced was peripheral blood. The TCR comes from a woman between 18 and 29 years old who had recovered from COVID-19. The CDR3 spells CSVGTGSHTF.